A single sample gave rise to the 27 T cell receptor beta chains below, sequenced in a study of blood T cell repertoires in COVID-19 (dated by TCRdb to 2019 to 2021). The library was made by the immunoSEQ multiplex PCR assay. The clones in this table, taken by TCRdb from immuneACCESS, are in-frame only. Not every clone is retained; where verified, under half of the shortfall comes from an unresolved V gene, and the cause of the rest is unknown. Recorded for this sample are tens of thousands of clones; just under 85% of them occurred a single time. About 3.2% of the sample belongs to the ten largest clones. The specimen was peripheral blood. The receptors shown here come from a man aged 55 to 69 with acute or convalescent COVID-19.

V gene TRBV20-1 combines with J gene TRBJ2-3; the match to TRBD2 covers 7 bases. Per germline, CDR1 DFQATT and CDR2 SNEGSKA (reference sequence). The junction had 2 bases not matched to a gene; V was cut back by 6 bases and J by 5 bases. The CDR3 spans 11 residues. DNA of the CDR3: TGCAGTGCCCCTAGCGGAGATACGCAGTATTTT. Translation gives CSAPSGDTQYF.

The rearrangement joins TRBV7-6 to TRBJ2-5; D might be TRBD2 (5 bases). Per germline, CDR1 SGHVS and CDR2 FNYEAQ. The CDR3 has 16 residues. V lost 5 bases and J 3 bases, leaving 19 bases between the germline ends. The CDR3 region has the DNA TGTGCCAGCAGCCCGACGCCTAGCCCCTCGGAAGAGACCCAGTACTTC. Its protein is CASSPTPSPSEETQYF.

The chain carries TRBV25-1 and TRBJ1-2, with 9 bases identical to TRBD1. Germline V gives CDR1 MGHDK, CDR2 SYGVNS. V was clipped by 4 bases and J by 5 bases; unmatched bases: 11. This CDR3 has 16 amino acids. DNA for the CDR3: TGTGCCAGCAGTGGAAGGGGGGGACAGGGTAGGTATGGCTACACCTTC. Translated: CASSGRGGQGRYGYTF.

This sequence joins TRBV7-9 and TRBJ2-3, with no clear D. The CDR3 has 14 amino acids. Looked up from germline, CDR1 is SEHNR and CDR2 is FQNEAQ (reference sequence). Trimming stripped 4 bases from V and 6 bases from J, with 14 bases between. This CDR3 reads CASSSIGRLDTQYF. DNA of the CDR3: TGTGCCAGCAGCTCGATCGGCAGGTTGGATACGCAGTATTTT.

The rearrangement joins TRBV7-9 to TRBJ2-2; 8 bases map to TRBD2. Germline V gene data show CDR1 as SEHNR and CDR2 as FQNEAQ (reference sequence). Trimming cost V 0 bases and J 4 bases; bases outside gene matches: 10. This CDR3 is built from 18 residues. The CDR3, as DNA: TGTGCCAGCAGCTTAGCGTCGGCGGGGGGCTGGAGCACCGGGGAGCTGTTTTTT. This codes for CASSLASAGGWSTGELFF.

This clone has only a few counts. This CDR3 reads CASSPPTNTGELFF. The CDR3 DNA follows: TGTGCCAGCAGCCCCCCCACGAACACCGGGGAGCTGTTTTTT. The V gene is TRBV9, the J gene TRBJ2-2, with D unclear. The V end lost 4 bases, the J end lost 0 bases, and 7 bases lay between the germline ends. The CDR3 totals 14 residues. Germline V gives CDR1 SGDLS, CDR2 YYNGEE.

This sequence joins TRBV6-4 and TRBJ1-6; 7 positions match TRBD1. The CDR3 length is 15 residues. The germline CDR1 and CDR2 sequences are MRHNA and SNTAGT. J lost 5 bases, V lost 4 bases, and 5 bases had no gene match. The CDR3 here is CASSASGGNNSPLHF. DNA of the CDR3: TGTGCCAGCAGTGCGTCAGGGGGGAATAATTCACCCCTCCACTTT.

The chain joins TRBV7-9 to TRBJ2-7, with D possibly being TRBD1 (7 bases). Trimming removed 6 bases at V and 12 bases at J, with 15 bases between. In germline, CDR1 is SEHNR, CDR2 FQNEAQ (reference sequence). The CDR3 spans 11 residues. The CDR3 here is CASSTEGAVYF. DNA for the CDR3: TGTGCCAGCAGTACGGAGGGGGCTGTGTACTTC.

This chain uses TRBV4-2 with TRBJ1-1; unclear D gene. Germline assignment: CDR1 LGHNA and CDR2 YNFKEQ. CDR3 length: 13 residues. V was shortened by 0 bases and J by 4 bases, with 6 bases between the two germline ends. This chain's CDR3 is CASSQERFTEAFF. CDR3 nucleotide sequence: TGTGCCAGCAGCCAAGAGCGGTTCACTGAAGCTTTCTTT.

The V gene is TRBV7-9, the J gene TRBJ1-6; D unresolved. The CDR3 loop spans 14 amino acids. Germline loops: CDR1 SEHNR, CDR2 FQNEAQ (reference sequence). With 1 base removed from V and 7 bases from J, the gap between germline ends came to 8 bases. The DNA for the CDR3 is TGTGCCAGCAGCTTAGAGGCAGGAAATTCACCCCTCCACTTT. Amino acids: CASSLEAGNSPLHF.

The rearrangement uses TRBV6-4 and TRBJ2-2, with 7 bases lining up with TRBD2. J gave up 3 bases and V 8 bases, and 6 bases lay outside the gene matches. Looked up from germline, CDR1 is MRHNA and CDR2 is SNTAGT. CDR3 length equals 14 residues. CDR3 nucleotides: TGTGCCAGCCGGCTGGGGAGGGACACCGGGGAGCTGTTTTTT. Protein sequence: CASRLGRDTGELFF.

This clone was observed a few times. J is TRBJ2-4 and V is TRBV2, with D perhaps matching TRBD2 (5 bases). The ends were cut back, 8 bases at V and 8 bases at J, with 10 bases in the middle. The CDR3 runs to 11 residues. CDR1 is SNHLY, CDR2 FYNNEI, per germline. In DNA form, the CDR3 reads TGTGCCAGCGGCCTAGCTGACATTCAGTACTTC. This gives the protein CASGLADIQYF.

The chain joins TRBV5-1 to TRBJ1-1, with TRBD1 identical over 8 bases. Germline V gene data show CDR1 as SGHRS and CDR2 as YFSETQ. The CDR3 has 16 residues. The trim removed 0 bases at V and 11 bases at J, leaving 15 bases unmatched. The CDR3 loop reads CASSLASLGQGFMAFF. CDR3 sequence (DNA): TGCGCCAGCAGCTTGGCCTCACTAGGACAGGGTTTTATGGCTTTCTTT.

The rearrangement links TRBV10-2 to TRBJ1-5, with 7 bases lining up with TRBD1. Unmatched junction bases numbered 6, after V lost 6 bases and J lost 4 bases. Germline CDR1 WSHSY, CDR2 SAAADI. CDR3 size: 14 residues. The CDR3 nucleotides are TGCGCCAGCAGAGACAGGGTGGGGAATCAGCCCCAGCATTTT. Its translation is CASRDRVGNQPQHF.

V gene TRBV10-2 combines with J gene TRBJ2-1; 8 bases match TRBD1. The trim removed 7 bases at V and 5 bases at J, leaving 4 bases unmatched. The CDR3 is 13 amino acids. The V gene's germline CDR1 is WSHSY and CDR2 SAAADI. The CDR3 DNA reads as TGCGCCAGCAAAACAGGGGGAAACAATGAGCAGTTCTTC. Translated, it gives CASKTGGNNEQFF.

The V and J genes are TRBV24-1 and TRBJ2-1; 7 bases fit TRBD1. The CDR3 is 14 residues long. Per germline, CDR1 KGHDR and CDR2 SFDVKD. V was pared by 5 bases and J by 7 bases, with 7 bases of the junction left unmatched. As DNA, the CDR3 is TGTGCCACCAGTGGACAGGGTGGTACGAATGAGCAGTTCTTC. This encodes CATSGQGGTNEQFF.

This CDR3 is CASSMSFGGAGSYEQYF. CDR3 sequence (DNA): TGTGCCAGTAGTATGAGTTTTGGGGGGGCTGGCTCCTACGAGCAGTACTTC. This chain connects TRBV19 to TRBJ2-7; tentatively, D is TRBD2 (7 bases). The CDR3 consists of 17 residues. Trimming pared 3 bases from V and 0 bases from J, leaving 18 bases between. Germline CDR1 LNHDA, CDR2 SQIVND (reference sequence).

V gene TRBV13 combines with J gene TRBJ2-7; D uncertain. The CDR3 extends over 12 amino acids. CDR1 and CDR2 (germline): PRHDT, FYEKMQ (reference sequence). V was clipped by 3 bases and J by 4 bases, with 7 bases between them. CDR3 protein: CASSFESYEQYF. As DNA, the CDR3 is TGTGCCAGCAGCTTTGAGAGTTACGAGCAGTACTTC.

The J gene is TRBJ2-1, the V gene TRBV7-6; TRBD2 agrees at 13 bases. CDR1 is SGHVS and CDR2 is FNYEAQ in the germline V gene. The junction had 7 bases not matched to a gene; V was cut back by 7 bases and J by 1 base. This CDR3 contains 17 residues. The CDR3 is CASTYTSGGASYNEQFF. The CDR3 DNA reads TGTGCCAGCACCTATACTAGCGGGGGGGCTTCCTACAATGAGCAGTTCTTC.

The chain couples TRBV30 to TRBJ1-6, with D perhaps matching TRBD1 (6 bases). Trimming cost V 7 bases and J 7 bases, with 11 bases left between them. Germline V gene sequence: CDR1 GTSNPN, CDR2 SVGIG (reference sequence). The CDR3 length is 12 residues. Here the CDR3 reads CAFDRMNSPLHF. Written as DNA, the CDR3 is TGTGCCTTTGACAGGATGAATTCACCCCTCCACTTT. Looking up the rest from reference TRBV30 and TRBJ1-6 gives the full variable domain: SQTIHQWPATLVQPVGSPLSLECTVEGTSNPNLYWYRQAAGRGLQLLFYSVGIGQISSEVPQNLSASRPQDRQFILSSKKLLLSDSGFYLCAFDRMNSPLHFGNGTRLTVT.

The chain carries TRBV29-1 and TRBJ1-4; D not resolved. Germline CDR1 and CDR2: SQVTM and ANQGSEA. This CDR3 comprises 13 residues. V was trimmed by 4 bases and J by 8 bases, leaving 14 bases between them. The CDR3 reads CSVGEGSLEKLFF. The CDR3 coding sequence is TGCAGCGTTGGGGAGGGTAGTCTGGAAAAACTGTTTTTT.

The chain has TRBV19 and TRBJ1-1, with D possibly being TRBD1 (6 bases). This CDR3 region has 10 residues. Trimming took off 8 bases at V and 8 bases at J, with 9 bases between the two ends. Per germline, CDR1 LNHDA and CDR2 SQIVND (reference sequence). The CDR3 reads CASSGTEAFF. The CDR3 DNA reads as TGTGCCAGTTCCGGGACAGAAGCTTTCTTT.

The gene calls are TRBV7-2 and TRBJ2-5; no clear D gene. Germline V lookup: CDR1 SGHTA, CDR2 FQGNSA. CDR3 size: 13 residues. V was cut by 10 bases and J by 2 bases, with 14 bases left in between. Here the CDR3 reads CATSLNWQETQYF. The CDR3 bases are TGTGCCACCTCCTTAAACTGGCAAGAGACCCAGTACTTC.

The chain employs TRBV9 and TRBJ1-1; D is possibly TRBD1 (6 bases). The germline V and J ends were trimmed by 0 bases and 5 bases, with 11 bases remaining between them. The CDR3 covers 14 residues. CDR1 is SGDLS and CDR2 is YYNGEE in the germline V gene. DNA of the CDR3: TGTGCCAGCAGCGTAGACCAGGGGCGGACTGAAGCTTTCTTT. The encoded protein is CASSVDQGRTEAFF.

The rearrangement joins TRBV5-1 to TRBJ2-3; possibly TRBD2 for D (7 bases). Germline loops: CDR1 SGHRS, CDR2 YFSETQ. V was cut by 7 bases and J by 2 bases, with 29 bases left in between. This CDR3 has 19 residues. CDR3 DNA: TGCGCCAGCGGGAAAACAGGGCGAAGAGCGGGGTCCGCCACAGATACGCAGTATTTT. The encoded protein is CASGKTGRRAGSATDTQYF.

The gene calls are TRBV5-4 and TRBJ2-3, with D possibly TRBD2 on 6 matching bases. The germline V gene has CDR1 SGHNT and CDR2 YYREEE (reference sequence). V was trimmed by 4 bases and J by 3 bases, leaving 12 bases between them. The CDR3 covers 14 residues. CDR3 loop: CASSGGSDTDTQYF. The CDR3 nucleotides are TGTGCCAGCAGCGGGGGGTCCGATACAGATACGCAGTATTTT.

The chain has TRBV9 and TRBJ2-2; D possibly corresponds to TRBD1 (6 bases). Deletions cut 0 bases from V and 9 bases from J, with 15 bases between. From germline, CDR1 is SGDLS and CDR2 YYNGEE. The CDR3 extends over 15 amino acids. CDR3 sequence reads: CASSVVPQGTRELFF. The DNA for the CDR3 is TGTGCCAGCAGCGTAGTCCCTCAGGGGACGCGGGAGCTGTTTTTT.